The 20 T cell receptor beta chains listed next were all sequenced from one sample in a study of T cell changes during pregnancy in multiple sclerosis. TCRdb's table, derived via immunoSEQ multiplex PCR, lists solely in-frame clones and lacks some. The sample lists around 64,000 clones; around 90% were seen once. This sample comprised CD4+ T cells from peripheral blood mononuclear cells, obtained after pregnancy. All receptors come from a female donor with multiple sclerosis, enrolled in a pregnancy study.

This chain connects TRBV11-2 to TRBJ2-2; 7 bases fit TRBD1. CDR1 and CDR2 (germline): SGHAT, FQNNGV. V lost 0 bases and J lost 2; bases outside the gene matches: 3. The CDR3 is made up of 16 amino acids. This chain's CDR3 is CASSLETGSNTGELFF. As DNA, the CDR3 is TGTGCCAGCAGCTTAGAGACAGGGTCAAACACCGGGGAGCTGTTTTTT.

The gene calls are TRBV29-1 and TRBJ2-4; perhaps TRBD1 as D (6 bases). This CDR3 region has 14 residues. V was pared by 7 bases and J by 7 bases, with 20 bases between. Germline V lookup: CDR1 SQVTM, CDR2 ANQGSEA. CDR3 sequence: CSAQTGAPRNIQYF. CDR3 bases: TGCAGCGCCCAGACAGGTGCCCCTAGGAACATTCAGTACTTC.

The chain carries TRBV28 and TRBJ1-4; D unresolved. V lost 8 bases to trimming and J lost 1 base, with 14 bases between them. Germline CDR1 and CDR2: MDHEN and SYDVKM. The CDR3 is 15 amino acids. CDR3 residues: CASLRAGGTNEKLFF. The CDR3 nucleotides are TGTGCCAGCCTACGGGCCGGAGGAACTAATGAAAAACTGTTTTTT.

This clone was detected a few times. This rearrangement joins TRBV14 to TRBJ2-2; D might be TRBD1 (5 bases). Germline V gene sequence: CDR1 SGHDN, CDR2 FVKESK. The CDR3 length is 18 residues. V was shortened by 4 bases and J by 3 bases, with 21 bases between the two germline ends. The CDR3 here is CASSLLDSRLLDTGELFF. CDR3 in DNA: TGTGCCAGCAGCCTCTTAGACAGCAGATTATTGGACACCGGGGAGCTGTTTTTT.

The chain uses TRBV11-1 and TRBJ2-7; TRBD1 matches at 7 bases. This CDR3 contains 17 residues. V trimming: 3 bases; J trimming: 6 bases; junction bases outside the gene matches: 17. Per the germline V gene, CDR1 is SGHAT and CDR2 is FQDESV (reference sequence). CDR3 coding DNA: TGTGCCAGCAGCTTTAGGATGGGACAGCCCTTCCTAGGCGAGCAGTACTTC. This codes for CASSFRMGQPFLGEQYF.

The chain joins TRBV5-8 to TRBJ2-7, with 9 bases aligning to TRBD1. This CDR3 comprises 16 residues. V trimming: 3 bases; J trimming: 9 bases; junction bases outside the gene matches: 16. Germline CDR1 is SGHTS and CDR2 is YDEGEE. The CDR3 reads CASSSPQPGQGLRQYF. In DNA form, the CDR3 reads TGTGCCAGCAGCTCCCCCCAACCGGGACAGGGTCTAAGGCAGTACTTC.

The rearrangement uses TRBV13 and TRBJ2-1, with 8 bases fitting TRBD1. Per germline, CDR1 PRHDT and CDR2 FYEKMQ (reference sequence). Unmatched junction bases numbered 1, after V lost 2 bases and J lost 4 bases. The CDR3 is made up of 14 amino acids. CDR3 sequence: CASSLRDRYNEQFF. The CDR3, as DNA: TGTGCCAGCAGCTTAAGGGACAGGTACAATGAGCAGTTCTTC.

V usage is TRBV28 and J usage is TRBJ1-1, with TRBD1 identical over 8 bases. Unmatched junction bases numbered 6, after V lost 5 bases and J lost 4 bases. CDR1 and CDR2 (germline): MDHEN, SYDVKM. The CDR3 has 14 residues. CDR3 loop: CASSLQGGGTEAFF. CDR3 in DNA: TGTGCCAGCAGTCTACAGGGGGGTGGCACTGAAGCTTTCTTT.

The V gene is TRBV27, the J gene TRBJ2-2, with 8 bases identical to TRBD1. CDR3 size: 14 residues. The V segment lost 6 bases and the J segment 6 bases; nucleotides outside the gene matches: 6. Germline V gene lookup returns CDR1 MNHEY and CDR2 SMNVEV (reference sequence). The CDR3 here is CASRDRESAGELFF. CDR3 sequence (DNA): TGTGCCAGCAGGGACAGGGAGTCGGCCGGGGAGCTGTTTTTT.

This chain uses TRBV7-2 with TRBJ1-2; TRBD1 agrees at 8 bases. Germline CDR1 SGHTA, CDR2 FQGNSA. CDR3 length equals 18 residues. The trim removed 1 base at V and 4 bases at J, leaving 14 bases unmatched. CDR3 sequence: CASSLVRTGPSGGYGYTF. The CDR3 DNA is TGTGCCAGCAGCTTAGTAAGGACAGGGCCCTCGGGCGGCTATGGCTACACCTTC. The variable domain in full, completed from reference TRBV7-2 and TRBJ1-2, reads GAGVSQSPSNKVTEKGKDVELRCDPISGHTALYWYRQSLGQGLEFLIYFQGNSAPDKSGLPSDRFSAERTGGSVSTLTIQRTQQEDSAVYLCASSLVRTGPSGGYGYTFGSGTRLTVV.

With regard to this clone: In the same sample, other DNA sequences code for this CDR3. CDR3 in DNA: TGTGCCACCAGCAGAGATTACGGTCCGAGCACTAGCGGGGGCACAGATACGCAGTATTTT. Its translation: CATSRDYGPSTSGGTDTQYF. The chain combines TRBV15 with TRBJ2-3; 10 nucleotides line up with TRBD2. CDR3 length: 20 amino acids. V shed 0 bases and J 1 base; nucleotides not matched to a gene: 13. From germline, CDR1 is LNHNV and CDR2 YYDKDF (reference sequence).

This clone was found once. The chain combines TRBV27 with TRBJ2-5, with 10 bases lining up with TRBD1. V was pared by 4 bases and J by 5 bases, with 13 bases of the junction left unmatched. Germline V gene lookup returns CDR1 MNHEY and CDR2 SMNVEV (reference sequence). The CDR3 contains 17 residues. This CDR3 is CASSSGTGAIPRETQYF. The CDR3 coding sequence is TGTGCCAGCAGTTCCGGGACAGGGGCAATCCCAAGGGAGACCCAGTACTTC.

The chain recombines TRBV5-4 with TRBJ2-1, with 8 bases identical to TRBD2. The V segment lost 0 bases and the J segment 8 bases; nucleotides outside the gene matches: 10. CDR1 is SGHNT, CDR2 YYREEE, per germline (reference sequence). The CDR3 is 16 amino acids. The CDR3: CASSLAGGLAWDEQFF. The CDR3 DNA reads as TGTGCCAGCAGCTTGGCCGGAGGACTAGCCTGGGATGAGCAGTTCTTC. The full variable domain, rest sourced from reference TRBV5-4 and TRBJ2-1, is ETGVTQSPTHLIKTRGQQVTLRCSSQSGHNTVSWYQQALGQGPQFIFQYYREEENGRGNFPPRFSGLQFPNYSSELNVNALELDDSALYLCASSLAGGLAWDEQFFGPGTRLTVL.

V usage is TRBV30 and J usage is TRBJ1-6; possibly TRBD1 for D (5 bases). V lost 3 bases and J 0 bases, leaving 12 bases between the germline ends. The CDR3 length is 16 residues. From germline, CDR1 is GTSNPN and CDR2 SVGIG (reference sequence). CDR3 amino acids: CAWRARTSSYNSPLHF. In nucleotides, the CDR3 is TGTGCCTGGAGGGCCCGGACAAGCTCCTATAATTCACCCCTCCACTTT.

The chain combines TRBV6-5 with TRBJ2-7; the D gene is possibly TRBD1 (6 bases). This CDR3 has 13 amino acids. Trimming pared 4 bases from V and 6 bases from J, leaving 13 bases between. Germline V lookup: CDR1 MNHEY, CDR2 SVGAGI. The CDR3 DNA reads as TGTGCCAGCAGTTTCTTACAGGGCTCCGAGCAGTACTTC. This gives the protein CASSFLQGSEQYF.

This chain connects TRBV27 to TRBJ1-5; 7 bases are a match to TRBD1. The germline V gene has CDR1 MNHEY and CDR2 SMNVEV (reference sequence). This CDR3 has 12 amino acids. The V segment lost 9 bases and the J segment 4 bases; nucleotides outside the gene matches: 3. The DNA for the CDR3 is TGTGCCAGAAGGACAGGTAATCAGCCCCAGCATTTT. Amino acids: CARRTGNQPQHF.

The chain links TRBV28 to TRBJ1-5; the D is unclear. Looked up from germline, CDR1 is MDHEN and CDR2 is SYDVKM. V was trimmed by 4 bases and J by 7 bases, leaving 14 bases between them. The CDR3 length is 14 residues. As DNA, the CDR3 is TGTGCCAGCAGTTACCGGGAGGGCATACAGCCCCAGCATTTT. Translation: CASSYREGIQPQHF.

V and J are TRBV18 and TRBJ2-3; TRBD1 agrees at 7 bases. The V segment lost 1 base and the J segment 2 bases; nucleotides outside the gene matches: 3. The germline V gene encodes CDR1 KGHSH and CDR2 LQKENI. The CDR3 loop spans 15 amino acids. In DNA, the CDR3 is TGTGCCAGCTCACCACGGGACAGACTCACAGATACGCAGTATTTT. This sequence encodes CASSPRDRLTDTQYF.

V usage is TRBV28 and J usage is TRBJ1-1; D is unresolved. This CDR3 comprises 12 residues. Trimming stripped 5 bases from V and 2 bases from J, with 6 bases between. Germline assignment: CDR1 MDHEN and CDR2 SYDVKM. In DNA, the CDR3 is TGTGCCAGCAGTCCGGGAAACACTGAAGCTTTCTTT. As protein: CASSPGNTEAFF.

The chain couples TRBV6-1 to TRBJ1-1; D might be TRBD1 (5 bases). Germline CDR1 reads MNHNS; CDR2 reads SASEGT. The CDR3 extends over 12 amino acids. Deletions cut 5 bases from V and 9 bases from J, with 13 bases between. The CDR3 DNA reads TGTGCCAGCAGTAGATTGACAGTTCAAGCTTTCTTT. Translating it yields CASSRLTVQAFF.